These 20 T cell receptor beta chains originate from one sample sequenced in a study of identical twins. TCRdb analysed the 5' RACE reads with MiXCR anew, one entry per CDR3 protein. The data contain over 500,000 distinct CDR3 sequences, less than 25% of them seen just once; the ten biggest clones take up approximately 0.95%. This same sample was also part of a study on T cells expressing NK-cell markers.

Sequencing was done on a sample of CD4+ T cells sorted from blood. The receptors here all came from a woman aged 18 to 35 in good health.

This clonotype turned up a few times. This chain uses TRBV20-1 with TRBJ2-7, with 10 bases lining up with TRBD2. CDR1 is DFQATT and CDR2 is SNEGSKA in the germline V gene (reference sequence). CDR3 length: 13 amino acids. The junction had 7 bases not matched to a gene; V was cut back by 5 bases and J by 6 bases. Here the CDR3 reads CSAGSGRDPEQYF. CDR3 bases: TGCAGTGCTGGGAGCGGGAGGGATCCCGAGCAGTACTTC.

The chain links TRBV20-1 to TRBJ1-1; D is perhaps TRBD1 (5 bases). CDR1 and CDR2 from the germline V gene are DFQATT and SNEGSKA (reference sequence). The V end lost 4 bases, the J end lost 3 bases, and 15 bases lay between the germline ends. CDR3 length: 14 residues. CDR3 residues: CSANQGSWDTEAFF. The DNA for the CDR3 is TGCAGTGCTAATCAGGGCAGTTGGGACACTGAAGCTTTCTTT.

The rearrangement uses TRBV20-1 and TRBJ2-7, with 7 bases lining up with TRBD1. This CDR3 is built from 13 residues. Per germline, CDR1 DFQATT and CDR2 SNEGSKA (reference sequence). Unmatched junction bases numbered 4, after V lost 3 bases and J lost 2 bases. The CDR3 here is CSASYRGAYEQYF. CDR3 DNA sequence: TGCAGTGCTAGTTACAGGGGCGCCTACGAGCAGTACTTC.

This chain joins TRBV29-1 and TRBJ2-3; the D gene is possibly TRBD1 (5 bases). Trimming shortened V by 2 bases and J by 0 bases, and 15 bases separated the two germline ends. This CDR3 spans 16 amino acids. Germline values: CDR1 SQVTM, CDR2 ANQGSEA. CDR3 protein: CSVEFQGVGSTDTQYF. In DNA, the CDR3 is TGCAGCGTTGAATTCCAGGGCGTCGGCAGCACAGATACGCAGTATTTT.

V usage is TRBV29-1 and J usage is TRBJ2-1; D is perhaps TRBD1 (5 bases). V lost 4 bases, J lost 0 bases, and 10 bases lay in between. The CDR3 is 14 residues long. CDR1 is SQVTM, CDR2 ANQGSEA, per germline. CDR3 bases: TGCAGCGTTGTTAGGGGAATCTCCTACAATGAGCAGTTCTTC. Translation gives CSVVRGISYNEQFF.

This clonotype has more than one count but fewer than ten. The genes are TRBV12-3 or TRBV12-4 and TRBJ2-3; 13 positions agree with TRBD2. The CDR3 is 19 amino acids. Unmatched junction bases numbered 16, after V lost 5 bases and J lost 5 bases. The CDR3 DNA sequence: TGTGCCAGCAGTCTTGGGACTAGCGGGATTCGAAACCGAGAAGATACGCAGTATTTT. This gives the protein CASSLGTSGIRNREDTQYF.

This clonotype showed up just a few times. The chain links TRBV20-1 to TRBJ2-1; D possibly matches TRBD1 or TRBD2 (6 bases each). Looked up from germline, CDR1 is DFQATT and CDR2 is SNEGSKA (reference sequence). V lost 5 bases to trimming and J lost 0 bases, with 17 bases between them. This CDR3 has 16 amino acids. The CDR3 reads CSARGLGGSSYNEQFF. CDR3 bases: TGCAGTGCTCGAGGCCTAGGGGGGAGCTCCTACAATGAGCAGTTCTTC.

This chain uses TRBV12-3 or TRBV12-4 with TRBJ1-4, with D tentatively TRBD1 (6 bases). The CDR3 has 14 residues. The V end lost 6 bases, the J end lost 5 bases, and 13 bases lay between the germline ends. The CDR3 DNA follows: TGTGCCAGCAGCCGGACAGCCTTAAATGAAAAACTGTTTTTT. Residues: CASSRTALNEKLFF.

CDR3 in amino acids: CASSYHLLGWNTGELFF. Written as DNA, the CDR3 is TGTGCCAGCAGTTACCACCTGCTCGGCTGGAACACCGGGGAGCTGTTTTTT. The chain is built from TRBV6-5 and TRBJ2-2; D is undetermined. The germline V gene encodes CDR1 MNHEY and CDR2 SVGAGI. V lost 2 bases and J 1 base, leaving 14 bases between the germline ends. The CDR3 is 17 amino acids.

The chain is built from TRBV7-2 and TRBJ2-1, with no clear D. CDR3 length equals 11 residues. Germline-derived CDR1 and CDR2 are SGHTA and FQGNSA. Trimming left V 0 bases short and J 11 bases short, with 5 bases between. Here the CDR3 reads CASSLAQKQFF. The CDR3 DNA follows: TGTGCCAGCAGCTTAGCCCAAAAGCAGTTCTTC.

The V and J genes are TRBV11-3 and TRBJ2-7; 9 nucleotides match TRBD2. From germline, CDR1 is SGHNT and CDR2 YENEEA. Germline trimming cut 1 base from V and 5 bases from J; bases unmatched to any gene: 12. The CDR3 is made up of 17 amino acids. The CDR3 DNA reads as TGTGCCAGCAGCTTAGGCACGGGGCGGGGGGGCCCCAACGAGCAGTACTTC. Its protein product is CASSLGTGRGGPNEQYF.

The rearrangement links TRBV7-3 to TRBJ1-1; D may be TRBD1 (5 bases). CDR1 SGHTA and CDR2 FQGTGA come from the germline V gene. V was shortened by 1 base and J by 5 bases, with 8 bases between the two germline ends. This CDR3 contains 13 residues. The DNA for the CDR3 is TGTGCCAGCAGCTTAATCAGGGATACTGAAGCTTTCTTT. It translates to CASSLIRDTEAFF.

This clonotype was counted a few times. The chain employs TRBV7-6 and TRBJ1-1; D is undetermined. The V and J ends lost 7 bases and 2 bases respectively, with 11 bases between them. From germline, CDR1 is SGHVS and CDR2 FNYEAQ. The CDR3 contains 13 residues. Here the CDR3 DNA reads TGTGCCAGCACCACGAGAGGTAACACTGAAGCTTTCTTT. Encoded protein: CASTTRGNTEAFF.

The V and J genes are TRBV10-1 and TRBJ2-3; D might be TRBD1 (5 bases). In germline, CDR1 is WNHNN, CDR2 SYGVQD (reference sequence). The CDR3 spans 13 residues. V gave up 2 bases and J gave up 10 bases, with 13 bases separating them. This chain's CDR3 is CASSEELKGAQYF. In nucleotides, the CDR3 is TGCGCCAGCAGTGAGGAGCTCAAAGGGGCGCAGTATTTT.

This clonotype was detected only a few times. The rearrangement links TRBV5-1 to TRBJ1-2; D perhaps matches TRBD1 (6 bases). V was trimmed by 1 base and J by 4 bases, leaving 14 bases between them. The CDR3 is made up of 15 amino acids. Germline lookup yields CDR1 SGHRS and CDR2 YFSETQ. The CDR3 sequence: CASSLSGDYIYGYTF. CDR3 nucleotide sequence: TGCGCCAGCAGCTTGTCAGGGGATTATATCTATGGCTACACCTTC.

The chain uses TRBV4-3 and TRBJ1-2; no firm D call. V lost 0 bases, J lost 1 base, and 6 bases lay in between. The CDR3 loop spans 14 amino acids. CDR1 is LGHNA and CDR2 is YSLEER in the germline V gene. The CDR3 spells CASSQDNYNYGYTF. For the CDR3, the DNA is TGCGCCAGCAGCCAAGATAATTATAACTATGGCTACACCTTC.

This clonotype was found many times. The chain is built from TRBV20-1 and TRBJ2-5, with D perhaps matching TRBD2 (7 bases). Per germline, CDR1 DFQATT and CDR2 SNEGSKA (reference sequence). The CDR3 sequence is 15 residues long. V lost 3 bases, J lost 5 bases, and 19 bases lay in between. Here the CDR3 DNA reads TGCAGTGCTAGCCGTGCGGGGGCAGGGCGGGAGACCCAGTACTTC. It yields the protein CSASRAGAGRETQYF.

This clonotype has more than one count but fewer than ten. DNA for the CDR3: TGCAGCGTCCCAACCCCGGGGGGCGGCTACACCTTC. It is translated as CSVPTPGGGYTF. The rearrangement links TRBV29-1 to TRBJ1-2; D may be TRBD1 (6 bases). The CDR3 has 12 residues. Germline CDR1 is SQVTM and CDR2 is ANQGSEA. Deletions cut 6 bases from V and 8 bases from J, with 16 bases between.

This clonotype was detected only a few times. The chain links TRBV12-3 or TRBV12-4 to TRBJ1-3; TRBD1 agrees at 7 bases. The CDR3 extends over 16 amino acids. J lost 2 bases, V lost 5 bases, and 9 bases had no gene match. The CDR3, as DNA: TGTGCCAGCAGTCAACGCAGGGGGAGCCCTGGAAACACCATATATTTT. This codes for CASSQRRGSPGNTIYF.

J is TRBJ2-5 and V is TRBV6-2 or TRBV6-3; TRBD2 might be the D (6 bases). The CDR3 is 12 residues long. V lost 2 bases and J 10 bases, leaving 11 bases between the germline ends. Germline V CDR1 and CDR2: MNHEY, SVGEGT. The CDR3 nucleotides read TGTGCCAGCAGTTACCGATTCGGGGGCCAGTACTTC. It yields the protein CASSYRFGGQYF.